This T cell receptor (beta chain) was identified in a study of T cell responses to AZD1222 COVID-19 vaccine. Study information: Pooling was applied to second doses at about 4 or about 12 weeks.

This clone was observed a few times. What it binds is not known. General observations from the study: With dominance at 160-218 and 743-854, vaccine-associated CD4 TCRs spanned spike. Researchers took repertoire samples only after the peak T cell response had come. The donors showed a predominance of white British ancestry and of females, with possible underestimation of clonal diversity.

Profiled with immunoSEQ multiplex PCR; TCRdb holds only in-frame clones, not every one. The sample lists approximately 180,000 clones, around 90% occurring once. The clonotype was recovered from an adult in good health. This specimen was peripheral blood, taken on day 0 of AZD1222 vaccination.

CDR3 in amino acids: CSVEGTGLGGYTF. The CDR3 nucleotides read TGCAGCGTTGAAGGGACAGGCCTAGGAGGCTACACCTTC. The chain combines TRBV29-1 with TRBJ1-2, with 7 bases that match TRBD1. Germline V lookup: CDR1 SQVTM, CDR2 ANQGSEA. The CDR3 is made up of 13 amino acids. V lost 1 base to trimming and J lost 8 bases; unmatched junction nucleotides: 7.